This T cell receptor beta chain was found in a study of T cells after yellow fever vaccination. Conversion of TCR transcripts into cDNA relied on 5'RACE template switching, which added a universal primer site and UMIs. TCRdb reanalysed the 5' RACE reads using MiXCR and keeps one entry per CDR3 protein. The table includes around 340,000 distinct CDR3 sequences, roughly 8.7% detected once. Study observations and caveats: Abundant bulk-population clonotypes could contaminate the FACS-sorted repertoires. Re-detected after boosting: most primary clones, almost 98% of CD4 and 75% to 90% of CD8. Only a small proportion of the clonotypes turned up in both the CD4 and the CD8 compartments, likely arising from convergent recombination.

On this clonotype: What it binds is unknown.

The sequence came from a man aged 18 to 29 who received the YFV17D yellow fever vaccine. The source material was PBMCs, sampled on the day of the first yellow fever vaccination.

The CDR3 DNA is TGTGCCAGCAGCCAAGATATGGGGGTAGATACGCAGTATTTT. Protein product: CASSQDMGVDTQYF. The chain recombines TRBV4-2 with TRBJ2-3; either TRBD1 or TRBD2 may fit D (5 bases each). Trimming pared 0 bases from V and 5 bases from J, leaving 9 bases between. Per germline, CDR1 LGHNA and CDR2 YNFKEQ. The CDR3 runs to 14 residues.